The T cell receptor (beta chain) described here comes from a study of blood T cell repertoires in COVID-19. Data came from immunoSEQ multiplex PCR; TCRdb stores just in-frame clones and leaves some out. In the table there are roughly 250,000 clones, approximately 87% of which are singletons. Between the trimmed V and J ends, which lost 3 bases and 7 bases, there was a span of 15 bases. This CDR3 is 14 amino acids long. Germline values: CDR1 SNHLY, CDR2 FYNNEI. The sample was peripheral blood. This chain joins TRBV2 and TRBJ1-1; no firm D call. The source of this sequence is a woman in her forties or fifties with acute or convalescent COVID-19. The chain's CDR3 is CASSDTVPSVEAFF. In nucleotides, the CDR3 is TGTGCCAGCAGTGATACGGTACCTTCGGTTGAAGCTTTCTTT.